The T cell receptor beta chain under discussion was sequenced for a study of graft-versus-host responses after intestinal transplantation. The germline V gene has CDR1 KGHSH and CDR2 LQKENI. The CDR3 runs to 15 residues. V lost 4 bases, J lost 2 bases, and 6 bases stayed unmatched. Method: immunoSEQ multiplex PCR; TCRdb's copy keeps in-frame clones and lacks some. The sample holds some 4,000 clones, under 90% seen once. The time point denotes: postoperative day 105 after intestinal transplantation (dayNNNN = postoperative day). Processing was applied to graft tissue in order to liberate intraepithelial and lamina propria lymphocytes. Study outcomes and limitations: Elevated graft-versus-host to host-versus-graft clonal ratios in allografts were recorded for patients with graft-donor T cell macrochimerism.

This clone has only one observation. Its antigen is still unknown. This chain uses TRBV18 with TRBJ2-3, with TRBD1 matching 7 bases. The clonotype was recovered from a human patient who received an intestinal transplant, so some T cells may come from the graft donor. Material: ileum tissue, obtained 105 days after intestinal transplantation. For the CDR3, the DNA is TGTGCCAGCTCACTCAGACAGGGTAACACAGATACGCAGTATTTT. It is translated as CASSLRQGNTDTQYF.